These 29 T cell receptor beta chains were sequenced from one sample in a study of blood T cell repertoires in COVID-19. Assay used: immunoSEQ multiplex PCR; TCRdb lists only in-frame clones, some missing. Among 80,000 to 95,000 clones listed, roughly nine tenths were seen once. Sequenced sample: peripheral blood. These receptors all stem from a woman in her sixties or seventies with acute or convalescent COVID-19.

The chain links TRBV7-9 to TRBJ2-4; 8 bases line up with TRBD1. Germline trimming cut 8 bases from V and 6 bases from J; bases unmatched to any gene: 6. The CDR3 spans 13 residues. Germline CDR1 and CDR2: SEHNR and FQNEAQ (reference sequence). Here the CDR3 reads CASLDRERNIQYF. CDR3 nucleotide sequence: TGTGCCAGCTTGGACAGGGAAAGAAACATTCAGTACTTC.

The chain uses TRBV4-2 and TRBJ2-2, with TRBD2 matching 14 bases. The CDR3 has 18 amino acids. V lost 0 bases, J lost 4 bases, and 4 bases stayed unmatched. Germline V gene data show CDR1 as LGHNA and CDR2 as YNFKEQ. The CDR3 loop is CASSQDQTSGGGTGELFF. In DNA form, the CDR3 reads TGTGCCAGCAGCCAAGATCAGACTAGCGGGGGGGGCACCGGGGAGCTGTTTTTT.

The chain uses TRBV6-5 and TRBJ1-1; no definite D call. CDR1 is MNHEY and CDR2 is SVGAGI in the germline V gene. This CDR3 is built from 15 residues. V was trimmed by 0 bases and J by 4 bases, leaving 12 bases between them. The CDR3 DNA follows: TGTGCCAGCAGTTACTCGAGTTTCCGGGGCACTGAAGCTTTCTTT. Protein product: CASSYSSFRGTEAFF.

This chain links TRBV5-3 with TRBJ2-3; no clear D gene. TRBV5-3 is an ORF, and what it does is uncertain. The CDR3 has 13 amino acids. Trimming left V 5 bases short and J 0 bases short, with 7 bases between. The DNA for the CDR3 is TGTGCCAGAAGTTGCTACAGCACAGATACGCAGTATTTT. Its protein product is CARSCYSTDTQYF.

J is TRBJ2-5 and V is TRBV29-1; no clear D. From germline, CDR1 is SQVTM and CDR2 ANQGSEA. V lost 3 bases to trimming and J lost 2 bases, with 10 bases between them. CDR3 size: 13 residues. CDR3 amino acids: CSVEMARQETQYF. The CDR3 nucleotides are TGCAGCGTTGAGATGGCAAGACAAGAGACCCAGTACTTC.

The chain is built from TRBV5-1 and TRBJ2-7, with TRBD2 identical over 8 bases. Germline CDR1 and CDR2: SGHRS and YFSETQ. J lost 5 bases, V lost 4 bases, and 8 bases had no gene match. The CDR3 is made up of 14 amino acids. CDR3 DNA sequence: TGCGCCAGCAGCCCTTTAGCGGGGCCCGACGAGCAGTACTTC. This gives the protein CASSPLAGPDEQYF. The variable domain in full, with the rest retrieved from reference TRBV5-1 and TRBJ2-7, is KAGVTQTPRYLIKTRGQQVTLSCSPISGHRSVSWYQQTPGQGLQFLFEYFSETQRNKGNFPGRFSGRQFSNSRSEMNVSTLELGDSALYLCASSPLAGPDEQYFGPGTRLTVT.

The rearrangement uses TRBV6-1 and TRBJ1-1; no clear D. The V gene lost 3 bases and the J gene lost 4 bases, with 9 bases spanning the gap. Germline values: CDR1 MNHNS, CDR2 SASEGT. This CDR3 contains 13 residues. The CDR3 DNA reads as TGTGCCAGCAGTGACAGGAGGGCCACTGAAGCTTTCTTT. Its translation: CASSDRRATEAFF.

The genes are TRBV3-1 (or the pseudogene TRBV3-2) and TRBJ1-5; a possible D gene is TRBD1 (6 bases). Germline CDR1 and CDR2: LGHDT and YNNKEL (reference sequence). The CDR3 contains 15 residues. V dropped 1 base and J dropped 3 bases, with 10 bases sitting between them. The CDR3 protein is CASSQGQEFNQPQHF. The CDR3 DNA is TGTGCCAGCAGCCAAGGACAGGAATTCAATCAGCCCCAGCATTTT.

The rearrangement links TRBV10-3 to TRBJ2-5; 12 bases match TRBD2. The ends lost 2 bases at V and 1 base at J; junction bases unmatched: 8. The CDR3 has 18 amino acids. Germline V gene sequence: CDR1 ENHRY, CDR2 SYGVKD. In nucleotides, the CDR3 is TGTGCCATCAGTGAGAGTCTTCGGACTAGCGGGACCCAAGAGACCCAGTACTTC. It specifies CAISESLRTSGTQETQYF.

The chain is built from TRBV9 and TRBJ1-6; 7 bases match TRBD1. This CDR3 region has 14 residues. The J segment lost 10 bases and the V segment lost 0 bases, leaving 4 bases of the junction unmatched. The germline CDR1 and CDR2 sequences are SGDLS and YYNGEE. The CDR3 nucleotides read TGTGCCAGCAGCGTAGAGGACAGGCCCTCACCCCTCCACTTT. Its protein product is CASSVEDRPSPLHF.

CDR3 coding DNA: TGTGCCAGCCACAGGGGGACGGATTCACCCCTCCACTTT. This translates into CASHRGTDSPLHF. The chain recombines TRBV19 with TRBJ1-6; TRBD1 matches at 8 bases. CDR1 LNHDA and CDR2 SQIVND come from the germline V gene (reference sequence). The V and J ends lost 9 bases and 8 bases, in that order; junction bases with no gene match: 6. The CDR3 extends over 13 amino acids.

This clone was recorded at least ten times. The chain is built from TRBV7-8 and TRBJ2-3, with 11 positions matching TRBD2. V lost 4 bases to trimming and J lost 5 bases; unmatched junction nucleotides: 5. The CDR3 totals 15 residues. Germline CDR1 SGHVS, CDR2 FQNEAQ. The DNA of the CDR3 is TGTGCCAGCAGCTCTCCACTAGCGGGAGTAGATACGCAGTATTTT. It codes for CASSSPLAGVDTQYF.

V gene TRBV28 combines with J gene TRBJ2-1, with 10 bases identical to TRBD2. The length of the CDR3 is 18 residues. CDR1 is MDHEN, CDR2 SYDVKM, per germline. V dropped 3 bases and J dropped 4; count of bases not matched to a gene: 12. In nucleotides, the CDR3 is TGTGCCAGCAGTTTGTGGACCTCCGGGACTAGCGTATACAATGAGCAGTTCTTC. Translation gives CASSLWTSGTSVYNEQFF.

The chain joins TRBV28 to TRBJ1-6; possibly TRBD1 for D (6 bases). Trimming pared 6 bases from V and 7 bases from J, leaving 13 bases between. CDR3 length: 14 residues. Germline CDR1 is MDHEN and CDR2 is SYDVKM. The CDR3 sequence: CASRRGTTNSPLHF. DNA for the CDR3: TGTGCCAGCAGAAGAGGGACAACAAATTCACCCCTCCACTTT.

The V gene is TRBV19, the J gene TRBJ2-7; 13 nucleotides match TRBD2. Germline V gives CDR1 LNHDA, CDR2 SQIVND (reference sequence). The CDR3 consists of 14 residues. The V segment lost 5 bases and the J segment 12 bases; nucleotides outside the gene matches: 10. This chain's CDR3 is CASSPSELAGGRYF. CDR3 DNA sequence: TGTGCCAGTAGTCCATCAGAACTAGCGGGAGGGCGGTACTTC.

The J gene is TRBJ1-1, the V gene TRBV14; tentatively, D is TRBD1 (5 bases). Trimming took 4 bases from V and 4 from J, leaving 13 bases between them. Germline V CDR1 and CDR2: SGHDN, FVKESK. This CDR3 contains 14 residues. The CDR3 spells CASSPREGITEAFF. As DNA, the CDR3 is TGTGCCAGCAGCCCGAGGGAGGGGATCACTGAAGCTTTCTTT.

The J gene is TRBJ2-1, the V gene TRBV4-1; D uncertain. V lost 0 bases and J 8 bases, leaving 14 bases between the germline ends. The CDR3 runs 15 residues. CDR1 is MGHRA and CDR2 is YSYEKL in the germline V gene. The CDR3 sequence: CASSQDGANTDEQFF. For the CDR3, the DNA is TGCGCCAGCAGCCAAGATGGTGCTAATACGGATGAGCAGTTCTTC.

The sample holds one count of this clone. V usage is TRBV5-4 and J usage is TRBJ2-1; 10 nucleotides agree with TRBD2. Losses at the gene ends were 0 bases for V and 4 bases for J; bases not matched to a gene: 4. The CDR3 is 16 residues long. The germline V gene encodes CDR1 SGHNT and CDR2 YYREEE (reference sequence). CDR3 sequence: CASSLVSSGGYNEQFF. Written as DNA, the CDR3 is TGTGCCAGCAGCTTGGTGTCTAGCGGGGGTTACAATGAGCAGTTCTTC.

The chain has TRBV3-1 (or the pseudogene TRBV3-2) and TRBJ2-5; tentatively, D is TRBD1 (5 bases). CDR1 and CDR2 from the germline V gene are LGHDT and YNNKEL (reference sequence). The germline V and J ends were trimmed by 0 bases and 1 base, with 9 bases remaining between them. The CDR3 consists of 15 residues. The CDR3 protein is CASSQDPGPQETQYF. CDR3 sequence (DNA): TGTGCCAGCAGCCAAGATCCAGGGCCCCAAGAGACCCAGTACTTC.

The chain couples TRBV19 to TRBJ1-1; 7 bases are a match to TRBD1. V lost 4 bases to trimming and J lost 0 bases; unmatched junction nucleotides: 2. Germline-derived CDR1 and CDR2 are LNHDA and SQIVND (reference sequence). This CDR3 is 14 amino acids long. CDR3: CASSTTGLNTEAFF. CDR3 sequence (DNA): TGTGCCAGTAGTACGACAGGGTTGAACACTGAAGCTTTCTTT.

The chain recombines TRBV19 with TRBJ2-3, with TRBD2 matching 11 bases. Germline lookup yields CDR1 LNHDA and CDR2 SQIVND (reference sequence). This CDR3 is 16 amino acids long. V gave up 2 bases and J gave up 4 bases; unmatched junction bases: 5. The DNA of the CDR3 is TGTGCCAGTAGTATATCCCTAGCGGGAGGTTCAGATACGCAGTATTTT. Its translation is CASSISLAGGSDTQYF.

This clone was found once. The DNA of the CDR3 is TGTGCCAGTAGTCCGCCCCCCAGGGGAAGCAACGAGCAGTACTTC. Encoded protein: CASSPPPRGSNEQYF. The chain carries TRBV19 and TRBJ2-7, with a weak D call TRBD1 (6 bases). Germline loops: CDR1 LNHDA, CDR2 SQIVND (reference sequence). The CDR3 runs to 15 residues. Trimming removed 5 bases from V and 5 bases from J, with 19 bases in between. The variable domain in full, with the rest retrieved from reference TRBV19 and TRBJ2-7, is DGGITQSPKYLFRKEGQNVTLSCEQNLNHDAMYWYRQDPGQGLRLIYYSQIVNDFQKGDIAEGYSVSREKKESFPLTVTSAQKNPTAFYLCASSPPPRGSNEQYFGPGTRLTVT.

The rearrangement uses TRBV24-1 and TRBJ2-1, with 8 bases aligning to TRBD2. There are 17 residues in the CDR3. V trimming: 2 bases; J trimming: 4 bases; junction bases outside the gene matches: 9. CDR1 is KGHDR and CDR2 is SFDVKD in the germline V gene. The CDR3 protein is CATSDSPGGGDYNEQFF. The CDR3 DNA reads TGTGCCACCAGTGATTCCCCGGGGGGGGGAGATTACAATGAGCAGTTCTTC.

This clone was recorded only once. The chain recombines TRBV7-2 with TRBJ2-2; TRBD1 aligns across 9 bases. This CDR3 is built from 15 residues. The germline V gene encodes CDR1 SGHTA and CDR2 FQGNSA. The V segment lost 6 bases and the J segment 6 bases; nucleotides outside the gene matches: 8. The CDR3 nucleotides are TGTGCCAGCAGGCTGACAGGGGGTGGGGCCGGGGAGCTGTTTTTT. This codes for CASRLTGGGAGELFF. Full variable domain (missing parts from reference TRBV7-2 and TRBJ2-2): GAGVSQSPSNKVTEKGKDVELRCDPISGHTALYWYRQSLGQGLEFLIYFQGNSAPDKSGLPSDRFSAERTGGSVSTLTIQRTQQEDSAVYLCASRLTGGGAGELFFGEGSRLTVL.

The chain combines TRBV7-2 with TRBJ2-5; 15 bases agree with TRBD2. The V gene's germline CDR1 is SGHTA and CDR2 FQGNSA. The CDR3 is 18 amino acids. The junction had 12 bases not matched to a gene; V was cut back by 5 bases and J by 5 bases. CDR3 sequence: CASSPQVRTSGRAETQYF. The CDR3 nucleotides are TGTGCCAGCAGCCCTCAGGTTAGGACTAGCGGGAGGGCGGAGACCCAGTACTTC.

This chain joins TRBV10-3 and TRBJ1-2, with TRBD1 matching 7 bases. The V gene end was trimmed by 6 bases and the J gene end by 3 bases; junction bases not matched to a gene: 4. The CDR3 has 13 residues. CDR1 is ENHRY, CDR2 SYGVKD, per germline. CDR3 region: CAISRDRDYGYTF. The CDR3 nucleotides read TGTGCCATCAGCCGCGACAGGGACTATGGCTACACCTTC.

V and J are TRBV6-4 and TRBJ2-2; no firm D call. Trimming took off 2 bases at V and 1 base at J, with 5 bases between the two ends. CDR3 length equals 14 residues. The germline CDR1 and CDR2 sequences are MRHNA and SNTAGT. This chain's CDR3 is CASSDQWNTGELFF. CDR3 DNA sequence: TGTGCCAGCAGTGACCAATGGAACACCGGGGAGCTGTTTTTT.

CDR3 in amino acids: CATGGWIADTQYF. Written as DNA, the CDR3 is TGTGCCACCGGGGGGTGGATCGCAGATACGCAGTATTTT. The chain joins TRBV19 to TRBJ2-3; 7 bases fit TRBD2. This CDR3 contains 13 residues. V lost 10 bases and J lost 4; bases outside the gene matches: 8. From germline, CDR1 is LNHDA and CDR2 SQIVND (reference sequence).

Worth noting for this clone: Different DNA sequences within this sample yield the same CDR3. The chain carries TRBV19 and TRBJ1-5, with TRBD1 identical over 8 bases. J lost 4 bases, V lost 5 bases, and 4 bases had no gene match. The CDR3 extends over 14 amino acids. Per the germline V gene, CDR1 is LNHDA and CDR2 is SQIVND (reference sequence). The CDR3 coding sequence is TGTGCCAGTAGTTCGACAGGGGATAATCAGCCCCAGCATTTT. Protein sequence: CASSSTGDNQPQHF.